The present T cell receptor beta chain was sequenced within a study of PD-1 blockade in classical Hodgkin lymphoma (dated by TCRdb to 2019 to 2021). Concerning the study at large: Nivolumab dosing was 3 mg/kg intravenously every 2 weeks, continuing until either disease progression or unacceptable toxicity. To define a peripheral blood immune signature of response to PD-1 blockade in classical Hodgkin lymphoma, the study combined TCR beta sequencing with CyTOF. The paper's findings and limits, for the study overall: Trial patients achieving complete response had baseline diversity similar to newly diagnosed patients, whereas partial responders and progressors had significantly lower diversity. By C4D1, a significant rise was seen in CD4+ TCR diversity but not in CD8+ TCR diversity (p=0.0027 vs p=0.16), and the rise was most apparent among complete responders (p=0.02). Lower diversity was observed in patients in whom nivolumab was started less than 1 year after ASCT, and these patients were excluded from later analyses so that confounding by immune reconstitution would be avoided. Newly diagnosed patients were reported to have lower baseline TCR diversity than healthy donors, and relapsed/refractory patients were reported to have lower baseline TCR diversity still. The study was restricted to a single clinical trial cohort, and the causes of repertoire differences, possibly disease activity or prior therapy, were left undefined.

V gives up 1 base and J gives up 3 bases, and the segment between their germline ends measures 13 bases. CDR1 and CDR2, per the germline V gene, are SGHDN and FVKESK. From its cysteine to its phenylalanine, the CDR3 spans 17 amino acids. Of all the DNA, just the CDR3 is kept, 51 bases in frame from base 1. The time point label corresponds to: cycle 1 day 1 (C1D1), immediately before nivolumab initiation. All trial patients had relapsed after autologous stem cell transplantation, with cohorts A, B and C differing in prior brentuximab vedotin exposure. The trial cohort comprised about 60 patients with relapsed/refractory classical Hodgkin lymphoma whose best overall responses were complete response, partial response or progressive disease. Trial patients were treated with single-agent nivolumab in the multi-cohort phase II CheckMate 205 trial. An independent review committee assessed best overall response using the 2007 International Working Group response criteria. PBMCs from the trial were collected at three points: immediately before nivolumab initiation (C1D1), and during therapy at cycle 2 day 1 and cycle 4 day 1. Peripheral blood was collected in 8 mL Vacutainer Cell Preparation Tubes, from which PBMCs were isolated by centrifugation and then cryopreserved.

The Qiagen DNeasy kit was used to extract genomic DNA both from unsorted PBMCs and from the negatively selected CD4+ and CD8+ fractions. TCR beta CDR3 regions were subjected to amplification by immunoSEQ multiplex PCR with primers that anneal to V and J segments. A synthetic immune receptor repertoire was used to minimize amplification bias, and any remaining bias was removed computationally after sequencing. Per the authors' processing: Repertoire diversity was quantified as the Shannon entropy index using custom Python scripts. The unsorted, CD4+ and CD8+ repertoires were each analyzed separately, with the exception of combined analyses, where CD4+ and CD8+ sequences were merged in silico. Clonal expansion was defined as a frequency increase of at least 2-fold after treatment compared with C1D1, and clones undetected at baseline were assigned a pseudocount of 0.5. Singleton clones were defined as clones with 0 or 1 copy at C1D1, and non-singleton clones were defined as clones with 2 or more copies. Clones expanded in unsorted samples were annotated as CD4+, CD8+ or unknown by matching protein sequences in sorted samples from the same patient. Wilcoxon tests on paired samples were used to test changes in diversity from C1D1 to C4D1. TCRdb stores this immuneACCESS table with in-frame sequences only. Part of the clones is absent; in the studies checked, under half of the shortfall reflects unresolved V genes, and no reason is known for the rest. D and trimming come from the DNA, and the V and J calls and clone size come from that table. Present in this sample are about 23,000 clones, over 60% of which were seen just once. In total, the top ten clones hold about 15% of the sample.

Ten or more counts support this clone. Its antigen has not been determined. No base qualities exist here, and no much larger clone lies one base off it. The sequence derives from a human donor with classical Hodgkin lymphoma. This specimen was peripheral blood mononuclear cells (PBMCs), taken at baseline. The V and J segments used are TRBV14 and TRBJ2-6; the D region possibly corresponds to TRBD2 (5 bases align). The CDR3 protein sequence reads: CASSQGLLGVGANVLTF. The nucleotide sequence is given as TGTGCCAGCAGCCAAGGCCTTCTCGGGGTTGGGGCCAACGTCCTGACTTTC.